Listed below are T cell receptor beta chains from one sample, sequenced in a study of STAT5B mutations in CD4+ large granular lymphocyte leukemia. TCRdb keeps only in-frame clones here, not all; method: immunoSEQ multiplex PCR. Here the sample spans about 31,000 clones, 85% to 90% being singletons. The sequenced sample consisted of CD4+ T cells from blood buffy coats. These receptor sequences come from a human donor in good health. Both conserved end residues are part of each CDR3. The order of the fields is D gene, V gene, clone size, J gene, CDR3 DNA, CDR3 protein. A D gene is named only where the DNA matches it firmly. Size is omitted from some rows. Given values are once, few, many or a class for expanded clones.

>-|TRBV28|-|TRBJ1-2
TGTGCCAGCCATGACGTTTCCTATGGCTACACCTTC
CASHDVSYGYTF
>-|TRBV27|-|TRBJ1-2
TGTGCCAGCAGTTTAAGGGGGAGGAGAGGGGGCTACACCTTC
CASSLRGRRGGYTF
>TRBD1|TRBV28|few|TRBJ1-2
TGTGCCAGCAGTCAGTGGGACAGCCTCAACTATGGCTACACCTTC
CASSQWDSLNYGYTF
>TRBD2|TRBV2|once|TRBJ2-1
TGTGCCAGCAGTGACGGGACTAGCGGGAGAGATTACAATGAGCAGTTCTTC
CASSDGTSGRDYNEQFF
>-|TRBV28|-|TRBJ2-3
TGTGCCAGCATAGCCAGCCGACGGATAGATACGCAGTATTTT
CASIASRRIDTQYF
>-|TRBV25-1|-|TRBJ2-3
TGTGCCAGCAGTGAATCAGGCGGTTTTTATACGCAGTATTTT
CASSESGGFYTQYF
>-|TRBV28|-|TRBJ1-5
TGTGCCGGCGGAAATCAGCCCCAGCATTTT
CAGGNQPQHF
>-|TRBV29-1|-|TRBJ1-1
TGCAGCGTCCGCCCCATTTTGAACACTGAAGCTTTCTTT
CSVRPILNTEAFF
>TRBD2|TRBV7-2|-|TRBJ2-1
TGTGCCACATCATTACTAGCGGGAGTAAACAATGAGCAGTTCTTC
CATSLLAGVNNEQFF
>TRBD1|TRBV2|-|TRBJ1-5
TGTGCCAGCAGTGAATTCCGGACAGGGGATTGGCAGCCCCAGCATTTT
CASSEFRTGDWQPQHF
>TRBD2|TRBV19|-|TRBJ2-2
TGTGCCAGTAGGCCGGGAGGGCCCAACACCGGGGAGCTGTTTTTT
CASRPGGPNTGELFF
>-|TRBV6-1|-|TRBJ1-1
TGTGCCAGCAATCGGGGGGACACTGAAGCTTTCTTT
CASNRGDTEAFF
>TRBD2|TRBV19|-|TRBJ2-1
TGTGCCAGTAGTTTGGGACTAGCGGGAAATGAGCAGTTCTTC
CASSLGLAGNEQFF
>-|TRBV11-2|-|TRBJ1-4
TGTGCCAGCAGCTTAGGAGAAAAACTGTTTTTT
CASSLGEKLFF
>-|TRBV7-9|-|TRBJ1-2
TGTGCCAGCAGCCCCGGAGCCGGCTATGGCTACACCTTC
CASSPGAGYGYTF
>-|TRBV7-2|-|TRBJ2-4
TGTGCCAGCAGCCCCCAGCGTGGGGCCAAAAACATTCAGTACTTC
CASSPQRGAKNIQYF
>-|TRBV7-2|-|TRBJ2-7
TGTGCCAGCAGCTTCCAAACGGGAGTAACCTACGAGCAGTACTTC
CASSFQTGVTYEQYF
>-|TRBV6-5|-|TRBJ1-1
TGTGCCAGCAGTTACGAGGGCACTGAAGCTTTCTTT
CASSYEGTEAFF
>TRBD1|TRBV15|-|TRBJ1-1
TGTGCCACCAGCAGAGACCCCACAGGGGTCATTGAAGCTTTCTTT
CATSRDPTGVIEAFF
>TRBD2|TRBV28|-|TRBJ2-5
TGTGCCAGCAGTTTGTATGCTAGCGGCCAAGAGACCCAGTACTTC
CASSLYASGQETQYF
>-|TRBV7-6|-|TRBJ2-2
TGTGCCAGCAGCTTAGTAGGGGGTCGGACCGTCCCCGGGGAGCTGTTTTTT
CASSLVGGRTVPGELFF
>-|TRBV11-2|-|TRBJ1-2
TGTGCCAGCAGCTTAGAGCAGGGGATACGTAACTATGGCTACACCTTC
CASSLEQGIRNYGYTF
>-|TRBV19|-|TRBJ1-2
TGTGCCAGTAGTATAGATACGGGTCGGCAGGGACACTATGTCGGCTACACCTTC
CASSIDTGRQGHYVGYTF
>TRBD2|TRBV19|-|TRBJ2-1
TGTGCCAGTAGTATTGGCCTAGCGGAGTACAATGAGCAGTTCTTC
CASSIGLAEYNEQFF
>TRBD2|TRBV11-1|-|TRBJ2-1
TGTGCCAGCAGCTTAGACTGGGGACTAGCCAATGAGCAGTTCTTC
CASSLDWGLANEQFF
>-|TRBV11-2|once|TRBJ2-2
TGTGCCAGCAGCTTAGATTCCGGGTCCGGGGAGCTGTTTTTT
CASSLDSGSGELFF
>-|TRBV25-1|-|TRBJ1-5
TGTGCCAGCAGTGAATCCGGGGTGGGCAATCAGCCCCAGCATTTT
CASSESGVGNQPQHF
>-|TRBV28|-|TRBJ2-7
TGTGCCAGCAGTCCCCCCAGGGGCAGGGCCTACGAGCAGTACTTC
CASSPPRGRAYEQYF
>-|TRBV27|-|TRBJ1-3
TGTGCCAGCAGCCAGGATCAACAGGGAAACACCATATATTTT
CASSQDQQGNTIYF
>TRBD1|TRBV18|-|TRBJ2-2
TGTGCCAGCTCACCGCGACAGGGGGACACCGGGGAGCTGTTTTTT
CASSPRQGDTGELFF
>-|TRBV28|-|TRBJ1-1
TGTGCCAGCAGTTTGGGTTTGAGGAGCACTGAAGCTTTCTTT
CASSLGLRSTEAFF
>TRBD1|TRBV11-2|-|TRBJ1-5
TGTGCCAGCAGCCGGGACAGGGGGGCCGCCCAGCATTTT
CASSRDRGAAQHF
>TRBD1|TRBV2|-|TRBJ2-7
TGTGCCAGCAGGGCTGGACAGGGGTCTTACGAGCAGTACTTC
CASRAGQGSYEQYF
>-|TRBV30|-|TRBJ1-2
TGTGCCTGGAGCCAAAACAGGGACGCCGGCTACACCTTC
CAWSQNRDAGYTF
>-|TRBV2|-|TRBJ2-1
TGTGCCAGCAGTCTCGGACCATACAATGAGCAGTTCTTC
CASSLGPYNEQFF
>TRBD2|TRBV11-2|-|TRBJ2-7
TGTGCCAGCAGCTTAGAGAAGACTAGCGGGAGGGCCCTGGGCTACGAGCAGTACTTC
CASSLEKTSGRALGYEQYF